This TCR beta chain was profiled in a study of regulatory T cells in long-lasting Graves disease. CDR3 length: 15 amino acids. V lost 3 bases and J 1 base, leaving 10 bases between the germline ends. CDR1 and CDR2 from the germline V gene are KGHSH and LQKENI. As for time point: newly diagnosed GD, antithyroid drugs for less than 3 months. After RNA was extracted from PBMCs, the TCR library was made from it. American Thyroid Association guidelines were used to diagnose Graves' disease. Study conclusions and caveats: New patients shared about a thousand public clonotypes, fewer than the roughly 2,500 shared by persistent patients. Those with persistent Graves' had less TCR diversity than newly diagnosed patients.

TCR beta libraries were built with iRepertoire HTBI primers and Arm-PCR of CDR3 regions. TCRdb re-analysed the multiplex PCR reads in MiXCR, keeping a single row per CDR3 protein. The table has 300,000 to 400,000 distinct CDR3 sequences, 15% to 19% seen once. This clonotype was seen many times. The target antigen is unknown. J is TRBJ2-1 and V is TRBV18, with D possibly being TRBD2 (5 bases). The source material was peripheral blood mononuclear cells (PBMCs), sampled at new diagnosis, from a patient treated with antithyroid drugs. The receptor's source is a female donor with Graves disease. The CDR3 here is CASSPRLQSYNEQFF. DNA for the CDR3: TGTGCCAGCTCACCTCGACTACAGTCCTACAATGAGCAGTTCTTC.